These 29 T cell receptor beta chains originate from one sample sequenced in a study of blood T cell repertoires in COVID-19. Assay: immunoSEQ multiplex PCR; the TCRdb copy retains only in-frame clones and omits some. The data contain about 210,000 clones, 88% of them singletons. The sequenced material came from peripheral blood. The origin of the receptors is a man between 65 and 80 years old with acute or convalescent COVID-19.

To note about this clone: The junction departs from the called germline gene at one end, perhaps through a read error. The V gene is TRBV7-7, the J gene TRBJ2-2, with TRBD2 identical over 9 bases. Germline assignment: CDR1 SSHAT and CDR2 FNYEAQ (reference sequence). The CDR3 totals 20 residues. The CDR3 DNA sequence: TGTGCTAGCAGCTTAGGTGTTCTAGCGGGACCTACTGCCGGGGTCGGGGAGCTGTTTTTT. It yields the protein CASSLGVLAGPTAGVGELFF.

The chain combines TRBV5-1 with TRBJ2-1; D unresolved. Trimming removed 0 bases from V and 0 bases from J, with 10 bases in between. The CDR3 sequence is 16 residues long. In germline, CDR1 is SGHRS, CDR2 YFSETQ. CDR3 loop: CASSLGTKSSYNEQFF. The CDR3 nucleotides read TGCGCCAGCAGCTTGGGAACTAAGAGCTCCTACAATGAGCAGTTCTTC.

The chain links TRBV18 to TRBJ2-1, with D tentatively TRBD2 (5 bases). The germline gives CDR1 KGHSH, CDR2 LQKENI. CDR3 length: 14 amino acids. V lost 3 bases to trimming and J lost 7 bases, with 13 bases between them. CDR3 residues: CASSPGVRRNEQFF. CDR3 in DNA: TGTGCCAGCTCACCGGGCGTACGGAGGAATGAGCAGTTCTTC.

The gene calls are TRBV5-1 and TRBJ2-5; D unclear. Trimming stripped 4 bases from V and 9 bases from J, with 28 bases between. CDR1 is SGHRS, CDR2 YFSETQ, per germline. This CDR3 has 17 residues. In DNA form, the CDR3 reads TGCGCCAGCAGCGCCGGTGTCACTTCTACCCTTCGCGTTGCCCAGTACTTC. Protein product: CASSAGVTSTLRVAQYF.

V gene TRBV10-3 combines with J gene TRBJ2-1, with 11 bases fitting TRBD2. The CDR3 spans 13 residues. The V gene's germline CDR1 is ENHRY and CDR2 SYGVKD. The trim removed 10 bases at V and 2 bases at J, leaving 1 base unmatched. This CDR3 reads CATGLAAYNEQFF. As DNA, the CDR3 is TGTGCCACGGGACTAGCGGCCTACAATGAGCAGTTCTTC.

The J gene is TRBJ2-1, the V gene TRBV27; tentative D call: TRBD2 (6 bases). Germline CDR1 and CDR2: MNHEY and SMNVEV (reference sequence). Trimming pared 6 bases from V and 2 bases from J, leaving 17 bases between. CDR3 length: 16 residues. CDR3 sequence: CASRKSNRTTYNEQFF. The CDR3 coding sequence is TGTGCCAGCAGAAAAAGCAACAGGACTACCTACAATGAGCAGTTCTTC.

J is TRBJ1-4 and V is TRBV3-1 (or the pseudogene TRBV3-2), with a possible D match to TRBD1 (5 bases). Germline lookup yields CDR1 LGHDT and CDR2 YNNKEL (reference sequence). This CDR3 contains 14 residues. Trimming removed 5 bases at V and 0 bases at J, with 7 bases between. The CDR3 spells CASSLQATNEKLFF. CDR3 in DNA: TGTGCCAGCAGCTTACAGGCAACTAATGAAAAACTGTTTTTT.

The sample holds one count of this clone. The gene calls are TRBV19 and TRBJ1-4; D is unresolved. The CDR3 is 14 residues long. The germline CDR1 and CDR2 sequences are LNHDA and SQIVND (reference sequence). Trimming cost V 8 bases and J 5 bases, with 15 bases left between them. The CDR3: CASRGRTPNEKLFF. The CDR3 bases are TGTGCCAGTCGAGGACGGACTCCCAATGAAAAACTGTTTTTT.

On this clone: Other DNA sequences in this specimen translate into the identical CDR3. V and J are TRBV29-1 and TRBJ1-5, with 9 nucleotides matching TRBD1. CDR1 is SQVTM and CDR2 is ANQGSEA in the germline V gene. Losses at the gene ends were 5 bases for V and 7 bases for J; bases not matched to a gene: 3. The CDR3 is made up of 12 amino acids. CDR3 loop: CSVRTGDQPQHF. The CDR3 DNA reads TGCAGCGTTAGGACAGGGGACCAGCCCCAGCATTTT.

On this clone: The sample contains more than one DNA sequence encoding this CDR3. V is TRBV27 and J is TRBJ2-3, with 11 bases that match TRBD2. Germline V gene sequence: CDR1 MNHEY, CDR2 SMNVEV (reference sequence). The CDR3 has 16 residues. J lost 5 bases, V lost 5 bases, and 9 bases had no gene match. CDR3 region: CASSLTGLAGGDTQYF. DNA of the CDR3: TGTGCCAGCAGTCTAACCGGACTAGCGGGCGGAGATACGCAGTATTTT.

This chain joins TRBV4-1 and TRBJ1-2; possible D gene TRBD1, 5 bases. Germline V CDR1 and CDR2: MGHRA, YSYEKL. V lost 0 bases to trimming and J lost 4 bases, with 12 bases between them. There are 15 residues in the CDR3. As DNA, the CDR3 is TGCGCCAGCAGCCAAGATTTGGGGGGAGGCTATGGCTACACCTTC. The encoded protein is CASSQDLGGGYGYTF.

The chain couples TRBV3-1 (or the pseudogene TRBV3-2) to TRBJ2-1; 9 bases are shared with TRBD2. This CDR3 region has 21 residues. Germline V gene sequence: CDR1 LGHDT, CDR2 YNNKEL (reference sequence). V shed 0 bases and J 0 bases; nucleotides not matched to a gene: 15. In DNA, the CDR3 is TGTGCCAGCAGCCAAGATCCCGTCCCGGGACTAGCCCTAAGCTCCTACAATGAGCAGTTCTTC. Protein sequence: CASSQDPVPGLALSSYNEQFF.

The gene calls are TRBV5-4 and TRBJ2-5, with 12 positions matching TRBD2. The CDR3 runs to 14 residues. Germline CDR1 and CDR2: SGHNT and YYREEE (reference sequence). The J segment lost 3 bases and the V segment lost 5 bases, leaving 2 bases of the junction unmatched. The CDR3 coding sequence is TGTGCCAGCAGTCTAGCGGGAGGGAAAGAGACCCAGTACTTC. This codes for CASSLAGGKETQYF.

The chain has TRBV6-2 or TRBV6-3 and TRBJ2-2; D gene ambiguous. V was shortened by 6 bases and J by 1 base, with 9 bases between the two germline ends. Looked up from germline, CDR1 is MNHEY and CDR2 is SVGEGT. The CDR3 has 14 residues. The CDR3 region has the DNA TGTGCCAGCAGCCGCCTAGGGAACACCGGGGAGCTGTTTTTT. Residues: CASSRLGNTGELFF.

This chain joins TRBV5-5 and TRBJ1-1; D might be TRBD1 (6 bases). This CDR3 is 14 amino acids long. V dropped 2 bases and J dropped 4 bases, with 12 bases sitting between them. CDR1 and CDR2 (germline): SGHKS, YYEKEE (reference sequence). CDR3 region: CASSFGQRLTEAFF. The CDR3 DNA is TGTGCCAGCAGCTTCGGACAGAGGCTCACTGAAGCTTTCTTT.

This clone was detected only a few times. The chain is built from TRBV7-9 and TRBJ1-5, with D possibly matching TRBD1 (5 bases). Germline V gene data show CDR1 as SEHNR and CDR2 as FQNEAQ (reference sequence). The CDR3 extends over 14 amino acids. Trimming pared 1 base from V and 16 bases from J, leaving 20 bases between. CDR3 DNA: TGTGCCAGCAGCTTAGGGCAGGGTGATAGCAATGTACATTTT. This gives the protein CASSLGQGDSNVHF.

This clone was observed a few times. This chain uses TRBV9 with TRBJ1-1; the D is unclear. Germline V gene sequence: CDR1 SGDLS, CDR2 YYNGEE. The V gene lost 2 bases and the J gene lost 6 bases, with 17 bases spanning the gap. The CDR3 totals 15 residues. The CDR3 DNA reads as TGTGCCAGCAGCGTTGATGGTAATCGCGGCCCTGAAGCTTTCTTT. Amino acid sequence: CASSVDGNRGPEAFF.

V usage is TRBV2 and J usage is TRBJ2-7; D is undetermined. The CDR3 is 12 residues long. Germline loops: CDR1 SNHLY, CDR2 FYNNEI. The ends were cut back, 6 bases at V and 4 bases at J, with 10 bases in the middle. Here the CDR3 DNA reads TGTGCCAGCAGGACGCAGGTTTACGAGCAGTACTTC. Its translation: CASRTQVYEQYF.

This clone came up once. The sample carries other DNA sequences with the same CDR3. This chain links TRBV28 with TRBJ2-7; 9 bases match TRBD1. CDR3 length: 13 amino acids. Germline V lookup: CDR1 MDHEN, CDR2 SYDVKM. The V segment lost 2 bases and the J segment 4 bases; nucleotides outside the gene matches: 0. The CDR3 sequence: CASSLGQGYEQYF. The DNA of the CDR3 is TGTGCCAGCAGTTTAGGACAGGGGTACGAGCAGTACTTC.

This clone was detected once. The chain couples TRBV3-1 (or the pseudogene TRBV3-2) to TRBJ1-2; D gene uncertain. The ends were cut back, 4 bases at V and 2 bases at J, with 8 bases in the middle. This CDR3 is 13 amino acids long. Germline V CDR1 and CDR2: LGHDT, YNNKEL (reference sequence). CDR3 loop: CASSPVPNYGYTF. DNA for the CDR3: TGTGCCAGCAGCCCCGTTCCCAACTATGGCTACACCTTC.

The gene calls are TRBV6-5 and TRBJ2-6, with no clear D. V shed 7 bases and J shed 0 bases, with 10 bases lying between them. CDR1 and CDR2 from the germline V gene are MNHEY and SVGAGI. The CDR3 is 15 amino acids. The DNA for the CDR3 is TGTGCCAGCAATACAGTCGGCTCTGGGGCCAACGTCCTGACTTTC. Amino acids: CASNTVGSGANVLTF.

This chain links TRBV6-5 with TRBJ2-6; a weak D match, TRBD1 (6 bases). Trimming pared 5 bases from V and 2 bases from J, leaving 10 bases between. Germline V lookup: CDR1 MNHEY, CDR2 SVGAGI. This CDR3 is 15 amino acids long. CDR3 nucleotides: TGTGCCAGCAGTACACAGGGTACTGGGGCCAACGTCCTGACTTTC. Translating it yields CASSTQGTGANVLTF.

V gene TRBV7-9 combines with J gene TRBJ2-7; 9 bases fit TRBD1. This CDR3 comprises 14 residues. Per the germline V gene, CDR1 is SEHNR and CDR2 is FQNEAQ (reference sequence). V was clipped by 4 bases and J by 4 bases; unmatched bases: 5. The CDR3 bases are TGTGCCAGCAGCTCCGACAGGGGGGTGTACGAGCAGTACTTC. This translates into CASSSDRGVYEQYF.

This clone was recorded once. V and J are TRBV3-1 (or the pseudogene TRBV3-2) and TRBJ2-3; unclear D gene. The CDR3 consists of 14 residues. Germline V CDR1 and CDR2: LGHDT, YNNKEL (reference sequence). V was pared by 4 bases and J by 2 bases, with 10 bases between. The CDR3 sequence: CASSRGSITDTQYF. CDR3 in DNA: TGTGCCAGCAGCCGAGGCTCCATCACAGATACGCAGTATTTT.

The chain carries TRBV11-2 and TRBJ2-7; 9 nucleotides match TRBD2. V lost 1 base and J lost 3; bases outside the gene matches: 7. Per the germline V gene, CDR1 is SGHAT and CDR2 is FQNNGV. The CDR3 loop spans 16 amino acids. The CDR3 sequence: CASSLVTSGPLYEQYF. Here the CDR3 DNA reads TGTGCCAGCAGCTTAGTGACTAGCGGCCCCCTCTACGAGCAGTACTTC.

The CDR3 protein is CASSSQTGPYEQYF. CDR3 nucleotides: TGCGCCAGCAGCTCTCAGACAGGGCCGTACGAGCAGTACTTC. The rearrangement joins TRBV5-1 to TRBJ2-7, with TRBD1 identical over 7 bases. Germline V gene sequence: CDR1 SGHRS, CDR2 YFSETQ. The CDR3 totals 14 residues. V was clipped by 3 bases and J by 4 bases; unmatched bases: 7. Combining the CDR3 with reference TRBV5-1 and TRBJ2-7 gives the whole variable domain KAGVTQTPRYLIKTRGQQVTLSCSPISGHRSVSWYQQTPGQGLQFLFEYFSETQRNKGNFPGRFSGRQFSNSRSEMNVSTLELGDSALYLCASSSQTGPYEQYFGPGTRLTVT.

The chain combines TRBV7-2 with TRBJ2-7, with no clear D. V shed 3 bases and J shed 7 bases, with 13 bases lying between them. The CDR3 has 13 amino acids. CDR1 and CDR2 (germline): SGHTA, FQGNSA. CDR3 sequence reads: CASSFSSLGEQYF. The CDR3 nucleotides are TGTGCCAGCAGCTTCAGCAGCCTCGGGGAGCAGTACTTC. The entire variable domain, with the rest obtained from reference TRBV7-2 and TRBJ2-7, is as follows: GAGVSQSPSNKVTEKGKDVELRCDPISGHTALYWYRQSLGQGLEFLIYFQGNSAPDKSGLPSDRFSAERTGGSVSTLTIQRTQQEDSAVYLCASSFSSLGEQYFGPGTRLTVT.

CDR3 in DNA: TGTGCCAGCAGGAAGACAGGGAACAATCAGCCCCAGCATTTT. It encodes CASRKTGNNQPQHF. The chain couples TRBV2 to TRBJ1-5; 7 bases map to TRBD1. The germline V gene encodes CDR1 SNHLY and CDR2 FYNNEI. The ends lost 6 bases at V and 3 bases at J; junction bases unmatched: 5. The CDR3 has 14 amino acids.

The rearrangement uses TRBV2 and TRBJ1-1, with TRBD1 matching 10 bases. The J segment lost 5 bases and the V segment lost 7 bases, leaving 10 bases of the junction unmatched. The CDR3 length is 15 residues. CDR1 SNHLY and CDR2 FYNNEI come from the germline V gene. The CDR3 protein is CASNLRTGGYTEAFF. The CDR3 bases are TGTGCCAGCAACCTTCGGACAGGGGGATATACTGAAGCTTTCTTT. Complete variable domain (other parts from reference TRBV2 and TRBJ1-1): EPEVTQTPSHQVTQMGQEVILRCVPISNHLYFYWYRQILGQKVEFLVSFYNNEISEKSEIFDDQFSVERPDGSNFTLKIRSTKLEDSAMYFCASNLRTGGYTEAFFGQGTRLTVV.